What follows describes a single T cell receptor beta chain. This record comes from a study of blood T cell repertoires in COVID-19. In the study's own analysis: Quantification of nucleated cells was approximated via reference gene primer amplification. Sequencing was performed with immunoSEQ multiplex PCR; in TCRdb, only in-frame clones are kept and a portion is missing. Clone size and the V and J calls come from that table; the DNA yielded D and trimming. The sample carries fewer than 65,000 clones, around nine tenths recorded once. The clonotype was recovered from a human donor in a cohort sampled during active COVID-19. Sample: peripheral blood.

The CDR3 DNA sequence: TGTGCCAGTAGTAAGACTAGCGGGAGCGAGCAGTACGTC. It translates to CASSKTSGSEQYV. The chain links TRBV19 to TRBJ2-7; TRBD2 matches 12 bases. Per the germline V gene, CDR1 is LNHDA and CDR2 is SQIVND (reference sequence). V dropped 4 bases and J dropped 6; count of bases not matched to a gene: 1. CDR3 length: 13 amino acids.